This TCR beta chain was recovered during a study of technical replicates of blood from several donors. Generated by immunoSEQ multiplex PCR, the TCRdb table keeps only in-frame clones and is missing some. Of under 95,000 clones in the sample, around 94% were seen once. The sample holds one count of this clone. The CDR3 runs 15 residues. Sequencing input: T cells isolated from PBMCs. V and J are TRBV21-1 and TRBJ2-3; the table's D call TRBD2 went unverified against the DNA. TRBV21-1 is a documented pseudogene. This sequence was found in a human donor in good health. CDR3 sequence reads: CASSSRTRCTDTQYF. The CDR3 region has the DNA TGTGCCAGCAGCAGCCGGACTAGGTGCACAGATACGCAGTATTTT.